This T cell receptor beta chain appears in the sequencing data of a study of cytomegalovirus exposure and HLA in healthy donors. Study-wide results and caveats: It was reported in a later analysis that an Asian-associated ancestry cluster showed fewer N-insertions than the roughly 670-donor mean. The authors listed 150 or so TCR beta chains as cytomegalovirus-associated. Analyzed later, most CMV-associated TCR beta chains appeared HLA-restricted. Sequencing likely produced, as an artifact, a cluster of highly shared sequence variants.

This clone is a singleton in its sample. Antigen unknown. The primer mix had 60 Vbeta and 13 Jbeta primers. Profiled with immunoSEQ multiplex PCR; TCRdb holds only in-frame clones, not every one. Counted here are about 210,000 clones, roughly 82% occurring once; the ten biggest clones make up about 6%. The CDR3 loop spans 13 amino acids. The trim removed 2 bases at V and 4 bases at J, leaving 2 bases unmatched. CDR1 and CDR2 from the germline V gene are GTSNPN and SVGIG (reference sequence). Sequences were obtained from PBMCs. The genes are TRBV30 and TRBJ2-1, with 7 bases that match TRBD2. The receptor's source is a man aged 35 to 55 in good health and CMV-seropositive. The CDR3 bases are TGTGCCTGGAGTCTAGCGGATTACAATGAGCAGTTCTTC. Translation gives CAWSLADYNEQFF.